This T cell receptor beta chain was profiled in a study of human T cells and chemical hapten exposure. The overall study: Patches that contained 0.01% DPC were applied to the upper back and read at 6 days. Overall study findings and caveats: Having alopecia, the donors may differ immunologically from healthy people.

This clonotype was observed many times. Its specificity is unknown. Time point of the sample: patch test 2, 6 weeks after DPC sensitization. Treatment defined: therapeutic diphenylcyclopropenone sensitization with weekly scalp DPC. Samples of blood were obtained prior to the application of each patch test. The template was total RNA from unfractionated whole blood. TCRdb independently ran MiXCR on the RACE reads; one entry per CDR3 protein. The sample contains roughly 94,000 distinct CDR3 sequences, over 7.5% of which appear only once. The sample here was whole blood, taken in connection with sensitization to the hapten diphenylcyclopropenone (DPC). The source is a woman aged 40 to 55 with alopecia areata. Some clones in this sample may be carry-over from other donors' samples.

The CDR3 loop is CASSLVTSGRHSYEQYF. The CDR3 region has the DNA TGTGCCAGCAGCTTAGTAACTAGCGGGAGACACTCCTACGAGCAGTACTTC. The rearrangement joins TRBV7-2 to TRBJ2-7; 11 nucleotides match TRBD2. The V and J ends lost 1 base and 0 bases, in that order; junction bases with no gene match: 5. Germline assignment: CDR1 SGHTA and CDR2 FQGNSA. This CDR3 region has 17 residues.